This T cell receptor (beta chain) came from a study of graft-versus-host responses after intestinal transplantation. Whole-study context: The recipients all started with anti-thymocyte globulin induction and then took tacrolimus and steroids for 2 to 4 years. Study results and caveats: There were GvH clones found in recipient marrow, and some of them appeared first in ileum or blood.

V shed 4 bases, J shed 7 bases, and the junction held 5 bases outside the gene matches. CDR3 length: 14 residues. Per germline, CDR1 SGHDT and CDR2 YYEEEE. As concerns this clone: Its target is unknown.

Sequencing used immunoSEQ multiplex PCR; TCRdb keeps in-frame clones, though not all of them. The repertoire has more than 60,000 clones, less than 95% of them found once; the top ten carry roughly 1.3%. The origin of this receptor is a human donor who received an intestinal transplant. The chain combines TRBV5-6 with TRBJ1-4; the match to TRBD1 covers 9 bases. The specimen comprised unstimulated CD8+ T cells sorted from spleen or lymph node cells, sampled before intestinal transplant. In DNA form, the CDR3 reads TGTGCCAGCAGCCTTCGGGACAGGGCTGAAAAACTGTTTTTT. Its protein is CASSLRDRAEKLFF. The full variable domain, completed using reference TRBV5-6 and TRBJ1-4, is DAGVTQSPTHLIKTRGQQVTLRCSPKSGHDTVSWYQQALGQGPQFIFQYYEEEERQRGNFPDRFSGHQFPNYSSELNVNALLLGDSALYLCASSLRDRAEKLFFGSGTQLSVL.